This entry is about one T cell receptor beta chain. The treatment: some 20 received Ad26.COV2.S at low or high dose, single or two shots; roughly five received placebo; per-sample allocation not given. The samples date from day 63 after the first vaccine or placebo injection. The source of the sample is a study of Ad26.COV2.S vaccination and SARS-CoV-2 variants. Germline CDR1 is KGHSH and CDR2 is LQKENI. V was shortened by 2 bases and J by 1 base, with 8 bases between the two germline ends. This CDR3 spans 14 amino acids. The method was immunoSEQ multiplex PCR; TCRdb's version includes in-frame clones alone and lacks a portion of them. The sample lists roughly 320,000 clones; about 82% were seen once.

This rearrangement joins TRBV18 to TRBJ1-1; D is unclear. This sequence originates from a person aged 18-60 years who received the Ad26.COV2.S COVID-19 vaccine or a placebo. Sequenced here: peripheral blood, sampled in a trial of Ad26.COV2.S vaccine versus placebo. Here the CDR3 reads CASSPAIKNTEAFF. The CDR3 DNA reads TGTGCCAGCTCACCAGCGATTAAGAACACTGAAGCTTTCTTT.